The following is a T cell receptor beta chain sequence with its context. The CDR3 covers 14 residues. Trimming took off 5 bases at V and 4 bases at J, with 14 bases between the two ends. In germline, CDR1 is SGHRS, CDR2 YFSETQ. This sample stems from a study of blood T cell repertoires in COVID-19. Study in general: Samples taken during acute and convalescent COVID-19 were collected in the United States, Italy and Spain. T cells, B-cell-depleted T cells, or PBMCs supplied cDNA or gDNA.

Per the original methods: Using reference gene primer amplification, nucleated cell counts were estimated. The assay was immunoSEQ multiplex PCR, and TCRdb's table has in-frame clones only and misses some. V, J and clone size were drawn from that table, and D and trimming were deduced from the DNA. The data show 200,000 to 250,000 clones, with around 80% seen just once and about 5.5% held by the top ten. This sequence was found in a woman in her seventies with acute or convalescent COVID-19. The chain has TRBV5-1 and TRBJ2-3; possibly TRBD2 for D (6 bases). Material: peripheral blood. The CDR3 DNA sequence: TGCGCCAGCAGACTGACTAGTGGATCAGATACGCAGTATTTT. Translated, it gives CASRLTSGSDTQYF.